This TCR beta chain was recorded in a study of blood T cell repertoires in COVID-19. Study-level background: Some COVID-19 samples were acute and others convalescent; all came from the United States, Italy and Spain. T cells, B-cell-depleted T cells, or PBMCs provided the cDNA or gDNA that served as material.

The CDR3 spans 18 residues. The V end was cut by 4 bases, the J end by 5 bases, with 27 bases between. Germline CDR1 reads SGDLS; CDR2 reads YYNGEE. Methods used by the authors: Reference gene primer amplification gave estimated nucleated cell counts. The protocol was immunoSEQ multiplex PCR, while the TCRdb copy is restricted to in-frame clones and leaves out a portion. The DNA was the basis for D and trimming; V, J and clone size are from that table. The table lists approximately 220,000 clones, about 83% of them singletons. The chain is built from TRBV9 and TRBJ1-1; perhaps TRBD1 as D (6 bases). The receptor's source is a woman in her thirties or forties with active or convalescent COVID-19. Source material: peripheral blood. This CDR3 reads CASSPLGGATQGVTEAFF. Written as DNA, the CDR3 is TGTGCCAGCAGCCCATTGGGGGGGGCAACACAAGGGGTTACTGAAGCTTTCTTT.